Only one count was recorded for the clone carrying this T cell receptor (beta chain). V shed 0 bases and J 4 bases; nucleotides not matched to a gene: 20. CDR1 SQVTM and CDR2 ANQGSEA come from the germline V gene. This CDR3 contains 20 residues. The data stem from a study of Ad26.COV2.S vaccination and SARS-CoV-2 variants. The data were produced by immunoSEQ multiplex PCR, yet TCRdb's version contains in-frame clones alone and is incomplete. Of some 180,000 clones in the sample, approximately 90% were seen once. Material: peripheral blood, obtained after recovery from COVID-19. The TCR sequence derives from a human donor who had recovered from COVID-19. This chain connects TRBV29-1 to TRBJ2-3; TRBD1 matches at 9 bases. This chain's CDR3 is CSVEDGGSGGQGSYPDTQYF. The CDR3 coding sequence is TGCAGCGTTGAAGATGGAGGTAGTGGGGGACAGGGATCCTATCCAGATACGCAGTATTTT.